What follows are 17 T cell receptor beta chains derived from one specimen sequenced in a study of blood T cells in healthy people across ages. Through a sample-barcoded 5' primer and a J-beta primer mix, a second PCR was run for about 6 to 11 cycles. TCRdb analysed the 5' RACE reads with MiXCR anew, one entry per CDR3 protein. This table holds 800,000 to 1,300,000 distinct CDR3 sequences, around 27% found once. These same records also appear under a second study, on T cells of mothers and their children.

Sequenced: blood. The receptors come from a girl aged 2-15 years in good health.

The genes are TRBV10-3 and TRBJ2-1, with 9 positions matching TRBD1. Germline V gene lookup returns CDR1 ENHRY and CDR2 SYGVKD. After removal of 9 bases from V and 4 bases from J, the junction contained 7 bases not matched to a gene. This CDR3 contains 14 residues. CDR3 in amino acids: CAITPGTGYNEQFF. The CDR3 DNA follows: TGTGCCATAACACCCGGGACAGGGTACAATGAGCAGTTCTTC.

This rearrangement joins TRBV9 to TRBJ1-2; D possibly corresponds to TRBD1 (5 bases). V was pared by 0 bases and J by 3 bases, with 15 bases between. The CDR3 covers 16 residues. In germline, CDR1 is SGDLS, CDR2 YYNGEE. CDR3 coding DNA: TGTGCCAGCAGCGTAGAGGGACGGCCGCAATACTATGGCTACACCTTC. Translated: CASSVEGRPQYYGYTF.

The chain links TRBV3-1 to TRBJ1-5, with D possibly TRBD1 on 6 matching bases. The CDR3 consists of 14 residues. V lost 1 base and J 6 bases, leaving 10 bases between the germline ends. Looked up from germline, CDR1 is LGHDT and CDR2 is YNNKEL (reference sequence). The CDR3 spells CASSQGIGGQPQHF. The CDR3 DNA reads as TGTGCCAGCAGCCAAGGGATAGGGGGTCAGCCCCAGCATTTT.

This clonotype occurred a few times. The genes are TRBV9 and TRBJ2-5; D gene uncertain. The CDR3 totals 15 residues. V was shortened by 0 bases and J by 3 bases, with 12 bases between the two germline ends. Germline values: CDR1 SGDLS, CDR2 YYNGEE. The CDR3 is CASSVGPAPEETQYF. CDR3 bases: TGTGCCAGCAGCGTAGGTCCAGCGCCAGAAGAGACCCAGTACTTC.

Notes on this clonotype: A single base separates this from a much larger clone, so it may be a read error. V usage is TRBV10-1 and J usage is TRBJ2-1, with 7 bases aligning to TRBD2. Per the germline V gene, CDR1 is WNHNN and CDR2 is SYGVQD (reference sequence). The CDR3 spans 15 residues. CDR3 DNA sequence: TGCGTCAGCAGTGAGGGCGGGAGCTCCTACAATGAGCAGTTCTTC. This gives the protein CVSSEGGSSYNEQFF.

This clonotype turned up a few times. The chain has TRBV5-1 and TRBJ1-1; no definite D call. Trimming removed 3 bases from V and 7 bases from J, with 10 bases in between. Germline V gives CDR1 SGHRS, CDR2 YFSETQ. CDR3 length: 12 residues. The CDR3 DNA reads TGCGCCAGCAGCTCGCCGATCGGTGAAGCTTTCTTT. Protein: CASSSPIGEAFF.

This chain uses TRBV3-1 with TRBJ1-2, with TRBD1 matching 7 bases. In germline, CDR1 is LGHDT, CDR2 YNNKEL (reference sequence). Germline trimming cut 3 bases from V and 4 bases from J; bases unmatched to any gene: 11. The CDR3 loop spans 16 amino acids. The chain's CDR3 is CASSHGGRGGGYGYTF. CDR3 nucleotides: TGTGCCAGCAGCCACGGAGGCAGGGGGGGCGGCTATGGCTACACCTTC.

V gene TRBV7-6 combines with J gene TRBJ2-2, with a possible D match to TRBD1 (5 bases). CDR3 length: 15 amino acids. Germline CDR1 and CDR2: SGHVS and FNYEAQ. Trimming removed 5 bases from V and 5 bases from J, with 15 bases in between. This CDR3 is CASSLSAGLTGELFF. The CDR3 DNA reads as TGTGCCAGCAGCCTATCGGCAGGGTTAACCGGGGAGCTGTTTTTT. Variable domain in full (rest from reference TRBV7-6 and TRBJ2-2): GAGVSQSPRYKVTKRGQDVALRCDPISGHVSLYWYRQALGQGPEFLTYFNYEAQQDKSGLPNDRFSAERPEGSISTLTIQRTEQRDSAMYRCASSLSAGLTGELFFGEGSRLTVL.

The J gene is TRBJ2-5, the V gene TRBV20-1; D is perhaps TRBD2 (6 bases). CDR1 is DFQATT, CDR2 SNEGSKA, per germline (reference sequence). This CDR3 region has 14 residues. Trimming shortened V by 4 bases and J by 2 bases, and 14 bases separated the two germline ends. This chain's CDR3 is CSAIPGLQQETQYF. In nucleotides, the CDR3 is TGCAGTGCTATTCCGGGACTCCAGCAAGAGACCCAGTACTTC.

This clonotype was seen more than once but under ten times. The chain recombines TRBV7-9 with TRBJ1-5, with 7 bases that match TRBD1. Germline V gene lookup returns CDR1 SEHNR and CDR2 FQNEAQ (reference sequence). This CDR3 comprises 16 residues. V lost 3 bases to trimming and J lost 4 bases; unmatched junction nucleotides: 9. The CDR3 region has the DNA TGTGCCAGCAGCTTGACAGGGCCGTCGCCTAATCAGCCCCAGCATTTT. This translates into CASSLTGPSPNQPQHF.

This clonotype was seen ten or more times. The gene calls are TRBV6-6 and TRBJ1-6; 11 bases are a match to TRBD1. The V gene's germline CDR1 is MNHNY and CDR2 SVGAGI (reference sequence). The trim removed 6 bases at V and 9 bases at J, leaving 7 bases unmatched. The CDR3 covers 15 residues. The CDR3 loop is CASSLGTGGLSPLHF. The CDR3 DNA reads TGTGCCAGCAGCCTTGGGACAGGGGGTCTTTCACCCCTCCACTTT.

The table lists this clonotype with a few counts. V and J are TRBV29-1 and TRBJ2-1; possibly TRBD2 for D (6 bases). The germline CDR1 and CDR2 sequences are SQVTM and ANQGSEA. The CDR3 length is 15 residues. V lost 0 bases and J lost 6, with 15 bases in between. The CDR3 nucleotides read TGCAGCGTTGAAGATGGGACTGCGTCTCGCAATGAGCAGTTCTTC. Translated: CSVEDGTASRNEQFF.

The chain has TRBV5-1 and TRBJ2-5; tentatively, D is TRBD1 (6 bases). The CDR3 runs to 16 residues. Per germline, CDR1 SGHRS and CDR2 YFSETQ. Trimming stripped 6 bases from V and 5 bases from J, with 23 bases between. CDR3 amino acids: CASNHGPDSRGETQYF. CDR3 sequence (DNA): TGCGCCAGCAACCACGGTCCCGACTCGAGGGGGGAGACCCAGTACTTC.

The sample holds a few counts of this clonotype. The gene calls are TRBV4-1 and TRBJ2-1; no firm D call. Trimming removed 1 base from V and 8 bases from J, with 9 bases in between. This CDR3 has 13 residues. CDR1 and CDR2 from the germline V gene are MGHRA and YSYEKL. The CDR3 nucleotides read TGCGCCAGCAGCCAAGGAAGGAATTATGAGCAGTTCTTC. Translating gives CASSQGRNYEQFF.

This clonotype has just a few counts. The chain couples TRBV7-2 to TRBJ2-1; D is perhaps TRBD1 or TRBD2 (6 bases each). The germline CDR1 and CDR2 sequences are SGHTA and FQGNSA. The length of the CDR3 is 16 residues. V lost 2 bases, J lost 6 bases, and 17 bases lay in between. The chain's CDR3 is CASSLWPPGGSNEQFF. CDR3 nucleotides: TGTGCCAGCAGCTTATGGCCCCCCGGGGGCTCCAATGAGCAGTTCTTC.

This clonotype has more than one count but fewer than ten. This chain connects TRBV5-5 to TRBJ2-1; the match to TRBD1 covers 9 bases. This CDR3 is built from 15 residues. After removal of 1 base from V and 7 bases from J, the junction contained 6 bases not matched to a gene. Per germline, CDR1 SGHKS and CDR2 YYEKEE (reference sequence). CDR3 in DNA: TGTGCCAGCAGCTTGTTCCGGGACAGGGTTAATGAGCAGTTCTTC. The encoded protein is CASSLFRDRVNEQFF.

The chain couples TRBV29-1 to TRBJ2-5; weak D call: TRBD2 (5 bases). CDR1 is SQVTM and CDR2 is ANQGSEA in the germline V gene. The CDR3 runs to 12 residues. Trimming cost V 6 bases and J 2 bases, with 10 bases left between them. For the CDR3, the DNA is TGCAGCGTATTGGGAGAACAAGAGACCCAGTACTTC. Protein: CSVLGEQETQYF.